A selection of T cell receptor beta chains follows, all from one sample in a study of blood T cells in healthy people across ages. TCRdb reprocessed the 5' RACE reads with MiXCR, giving one entry per CDR3 protein. The table includes around 600,000 distinct CDR3 sequences, roughly 48% detected once. Sequencing was carried out using blood. Receptors originate from an elderly man in good health. The CDR3 runs from the conserved cysteine through the conserved F or W. D genes are given only for firm matches. Clone sizes are given selectively: once, few, many, or a class where the clone is expanded.

clone_size: .; j_call: TRBJ2-7; d_call: TRBD1; v_call: TRBV20-1; cdr3_aa: CSARQGQYYEQYF; cdr3_nt: TGCAGTGCTAGACAGGGACAGTACTACGAGCAGTACTTC
clone_size: .; j_call: TRBJ1-3; d_call: .; v_call: TRBV6-5; cdr3_aa: CASRTQTDGNTIYF; cdr3_nt: TGTGCCAGCAGGACACAGACAGATGGAAACACCATATATTTT
clone_size: .; j_call: TRBJ2-2; d_call: TRBD2; v_call: TRBV3-1; cdr3_aa: CASSSRTSGGTNTGELFF; cdr3_nt: TGTGCCAGCAGCTCCCGGACTAGCGGGGGGACGAACACCGGGGAGCTGTTTTTT
clone_size: .; j_call: TRBJ2-5; d_call: .; v_call: TRBV4-3; cdr3_aa: CASSQRVQVRGETQYF; cdr3_nt: TGCGCCAGCAGCCAAAGGGTACAGGTCCGAGGGGAGACCCAGTACTTC
clone_size: few; j_call: TRBJ2-5; d_call: TRBD2; v_call: TRBV3-1; cdr3_aa: CASSQAPSSGSKETQYF; cdr3_nt: TGTGCCAGCAGCCAAGCCCCTTCTAGCGGGAGCAAAGAGACCCAGTACTTC
clone_size: .; j_call: TRBJ2-5; d_call: TRBD2; v_call: TRBV6-5; cdr3_aa: CATQRTSGYGQYF; cdr3_nt: TGTGCCACGCAACGGACTAGCGGCTACGGACAGTACTTC
clone_size: .; j_call: TRBJ2-5; d_call: .; v_call: TRBV29-1; cdr3_aa: CSVAPQAVEQYF; cdr3_nt: TGCAGCGTTGCACCCCAGGCTGTTGAGCAGTACTTC
clone_size: .; j_call: TRBJ2-1; d_call: .; v_call: TRBV6-1; cdr3_aa: CASSPREQIGQFF; cdr3_nt: TGTGCCAGCAGTCCCAGGGAGCAGATAGGGCAGTTCTTC
clone_size: .; j_call: TRBJ2-7; d_call: .; v_call: TRBV5-6; cdr3_aa: CASSLAPGNLYEQYF; cdr3_nt: TGTGCCAGCAGCTTGGCACCCGGGAACCTCTACGAGCAGTACTTC
clone_size: .; j_call: TRBJ2-1; d_call: .; v_call: TRBV6-5; cdr3_aa: CASRSSRSSYNEQFF; cdr3_nt: TGTGCCAGCAGGTCATCTCGGAGCTCCTACAATGAGCAGTTCTTC
clone_size: few; j_call: TRBJ1-2; d_call: .; v_call: TRBV6-2/TRBV6-3; cdr3_aa: CASNLDYTF; cdr3_nt: TGTGCCAGCAACCTTGACTACACCTTC
clone_size: .; j_call: TRBJ2-3; d_call: TRBD2; v_call: TRBV7-2; cdr3_aa: CASSRLAGRSDTQYF; cdr3_nt: TGTGCCAGCAGCCGACTAGCGGGGAGGTCAGATACGCAGTATTTT
clone_size: .; j_call: TRBJ2-1; d_call: TRBD2; v_call: TRBV7-2; cdr3_aa: CASSSSGGSSYNEQFF; cdr3_nt: TGTGCCAGCAGCTCATCGGGGGGTAGCTCCTACAATGAGCAGTTCTTC
clone_size: .; j_call: TRBJ2-3; d_call: .; v_call: TRBV6-1; cdr3_aa: CASSAGSGVNTADTQYF; cdr3_nt: TGTGCCAGCAGTGCCGGGAGTGGGGTAAACACGGCAGATACGCAGTATTTT
clone_size: many; j_call: TRBJ2-1; d_call: TRBD2; v_call: TRBV6-6; cdr3_aa: CASSGLRGGQATNEQFF; cdr3_nt: TGTGCCAGCAGTGGGCTTCGGGGGGGCCAAGCAACGAATGAGCAGTTCTTC
clone_size: few; j_call: TRBJ2-3; d_call: .; v_call: TRBV7-3; cdr3_aa: CASSLTGRATDTQYF; cdr3_nt: TGTGCCAGCAGCTTAACGGGCAGGGCCACAGATACGCAGTATTTT
clone_size: .; j_call: TRBJ2-5; d_call: .; v_call: TRBV14; cdr3_aa: CASSQGPLEETQYF; cdr3_nt: TGTGCCAGCAGCCAAGGCCCCCTCGAAGAGACCCAGTACTTC
clone_size: .; j_call: TRBJ2-7; d_call: TRBD1; v_call: TRBV7-8; cdr3_aa: CASSSWTGGPYEQYF; cdr3_nt: TGTGCCAGCAGCTCCTGGACAGGGGGACCCTACGAGCAGTACTTC
clone_size: few; j_call: TRBJ2-7; d_call: .; v_call: TRBV20-1; cdr3_aa: CSARDQAGGSYEQYF; cdr3_nt: TGCAGTGCTAGAGATCAGGCCGGGGGTTCGTACGAGCAGTACTTC
clone_size: .; j_call: TRBJ2-5; d_call: .; v_call: TRBV20-1; cdr3_aa: CSDSGVSQETQYF; cdr3_nt: TGCAGTGATTCGGGAGTGAGCCAAGAGACCCAGTACTTC
clone_size: .; j_call: TRBJ2-1; d_call: .; v_call: TRBV9; cdr3_aa: CASSPRSDSYNEQFF; cdr3_nt: TGTGCCAGCAGCCCTCGGTCGGACTCGTACAATGAGCAGTTCTTC
clone_size: few; j_call: TRBJ1-1; d_call: .; v_call: TRBV20-1; cdr3_aa: CSATGHMNTEAFF; cdr3_nt: TGCAGTGCTACAGGACATATGAACACTGAAGCTTTCTTT
clone_size: .; j_call: TRBJ2-7; d_call: TRBD1; v_call: TRBV5-1; cdr3_aa: CASSLPLTNPGQDPYEQYF; cdr3_nt: TGCGCCAGCAGCTTGCCCCTGACCAACCCGGGACAGGACCCCTACGAGCAGTACTTC
clone_size: few; j_call: TRBJ1-2; d_call: .; v_call: TRBV10-3; cdr3_aa: CAISAADYGYTF; cdr3_nt: TGTGCCATCAGTGCGGCAGACTATGGCTACACCTTC
clone_size: .; j_call: TRBJ2-1; d_call: TRBD2; v_call: TRBV7-3; cdr3_aa: CASSAMGGSYNEQFF; cdr3_nt: TGTGCCAGCAGCGCAATGGGCGGGAGCTACAATGAGCAGTTCTTC
clone_size: .; j_call: TRBJ1-2; d_call: .; v_call: TRBV25-1; cdr3_aa: CTSSSPLQGNGYTF; cdr3_nt: TGTACCAGCAGCTCCCCCCTCCAGGGTAACGGCTACACCTTC
clone_size: .; j_call: TRBJ2-7; d_call: TRBD1; v_call: TRBV20-1; cdr3_aa: CSAPPGTGGSYEQYF; cdr3_nt: TGCAGTGCCCCCCCGGGGACAGGGGGATCCTACGAGCAGTACTTC
clone_size: .; j_call: TRBJ2-5; d_call: TRBD1; v_call: TRBV29-1; cdr3_aa: CSVEETGRRETQYF; cdr3_nt: TGCAGCGTTGAAGAGACAGGGCGTCGAGAGACCCAGTACTTC
clone_size: .; j_call: TRBJ1-4; d_call: .; v_call: TRBV20-1; cdr3_aa: CSARQTGATNEKLFF; cdr3_nt: TGCAGTGCTAGACAAACCGGGGCAACTAATGAAAAACTGTTTTTT
clone_size: .; j_call: TRBJ2-1; d_call: .; v_call: TRBV3-1; cdr3_aa: CASSPGRHEQFF; cdr3_nt: TGTGCCAGCAGCCCAGGGAGGCATGAGCAGTTCTTC
clone_size: .; j_call: TRBJ2-1; d_call: TRBD2; v_call: TRBV7-2; cdr3_aa: CASSQSSGRIEQFF; cdr3_nt: TGTGCCAGCAGCCAATCTAGCGGGAGGATTGAGCAGTTCTTC
clone_size: .; j_call: TRBJ2-1; d_call: .; v_call: TRBV6-5; cdr3_aa: CASSYIDNQETQFF; cdr3_nt: TGTGCCAGCAGTTATATTGACAACCAAGAGACCCAGTTCTTC
clone_size: .; j_call: TRBJ1-5; d_call: .; v_call: TRBV4-1; cdr3_aa: CASSQRALNQPQHF; cdr3_nt: TGCGCCAGCAGCCAGAGGGCCCTTAATCAGCCCCAGCATTTT
clone_size: .; j_call: TRBJ1-5; d_call: .; v_call: TRBV27; cdr3_aa: CASSLREGGNQPQHF; cdr3_nt: TGTGCCAGCAGTTTACGAGAGGGCGGCAATCAGCCCCAGCATTTT
clone_size: .; j_call: TRBJ1-6; d_call: .; v_call: TRBV6-6; cdr3_aa: CASSYVSPGNSPLHF; cdr3_nt: TGTGCCAGCAGTTACGTGAGCCCGGGGAATTCACCCCTCCACTTT
clone_size: .; j_call: TRBJ2-5; d_call: TRBD2; v_call: TRBV5-1; cdr3_aa: CASSLVGLADQGTQYF; cdr3_nt: TGCGCCAGCAGCTTGGTAGGACTAGCGGATCAAGGGACCCAGTACTTC
clone_size: few; j_call: TRBJ2-1; d_call: .; v_call: TRBV7-8; cdr3_aa: CASSFLGVARQEKFEQFF; cdr3_nt: TGTGCCAGCAGCTTTCTGGGAGTAGCAAGACAGGAAAAATTCGAGCAGTTCTTC
clone_size: .; j_call: TRBJ2-1; d_call: TRBD2; v_call: TRBV7-2; cdr3_aa: CASSLASGRYNEQFF; cdr3_nt: TGTGCCAGCAGCTTAGCTAGCGGGAGATACAATGAGCAGTTCTTC
clone_size: few; j_call: TRBJ2-3; d_call: TRBD2; v_call: TRBV29-1; cdr3_aa: CSVEVAGRDTQYF; cdr3_nt: TGCAGCGTTGAGGTAGCGGGGCGGGATACGCAGTATTTT
clone_size: .; j_call: TRBJ2-7; d_call: .; v_call: TRBV11-1; cdr3_aa: CASSLTDGNYEQYF; cdr3_nt: TGTGCCAGCAGCTTAACCGACGGAAACTACGAGCAGTACTTC